The next 28 T cell receptor beta chains were all read from a single sample in a study of identical twins. TCRdb called the 5' RACE reads again in MiXCR, with one record for every CDR3 protein. The profile shows 1,800,000 or so distinct CDR3 sequences, more than 30% of them singletons. Material for sequencing was cord blood. These receptors came from a newborn girl in good health.

This clonotype was seen a few times. The CDR3, as DNA: TGTGCCAGCAGCTTAGTTGCCGGTCCAGCAAACTCCTACGAGCAGTACTTC. The encoded protein is CASSLVAGPANSYEQYF. The chain combines TRBV11-2 with TRBJ2-7; D gene unclear. Germline V gives CDR1 SGHAT, CDR2 FQNNGV. This CDR3 is built from 17 residues. V was pared by 1 base and J by 0 bases, with 16 bases between.

Details on this clonotype: A much bigger clone sits one base away, suggesting this may be a read error. V is TRBV12-3 or TRBV12-4 and J is TRBJ2-3; a possible D gene is TRBD2 (5 bases). This CDR3 comprises 13 residues. The chain's CDR3 is CASGLAGTDAQYF. CDR3 nucleotide sequence: TGTGCCAGCGGGCTAGCCGGCACAGATGCGCAGTATTTT.

This chain uses TRBV9 with TRBJ2-7, with 9 positions matching TRBD2. Germline trimming cut 4 bases from V and 2 bases from J; bases unmatched to any gene: 4. The CDR3 spans 14 residues. The germline CDR1 and CDR2 sequences are SGDLS and YYNGEE. DNA of the CDR3: TGTGCCAGCAGCACGACTAGCGGAGCCTACGAGCAGTACTTC. This sequence encodes CASSTTSGAYEQYF.

This rearrangement joins TRBV3-1 to TRBJ1-5, with 7 bases fitting TRBD1. The length of the CDR3 is 15 residues. The V and J ends lost 4 bases and 6 bases, in that order; junction bases with no gene match: 9. Germline CDR1 is LGHDT and CDR2 is YNNKEL (reference sequence). CDR3 protein: CASSPMTGWGQPQHF. CDR3 bases: TGTGCCAGCAGCCCCATGACAGGGTGGGGTCAGCCCCAGCATTTT.

This clonotype occurred a few times. The chain joins TRBV2 to TRBJ1-4; D gene unclear. The V and J ends lost 6 bases and 7 bases respectively, with 12 bases between them. Germline V lookup: CDR1 SNHLY, CDR2 FYNNEI. The CDR3 covers 13 residues. The CDR3 here is CASRQQGGEKLFF. The CDR3 nucleotides are TGTGCCAGCAGGCAACAAGGCGGTGAAAAACTGTTTTTT.

The chain links TRBV20-1 to TRBJ2-3, with D perhaps matching TRBD2 (6 bases). The CDR3 extends over 13 amino acids. Germline V gene sequence: CDR1 DFQATT, CDR2 SNEGSKA (reference sequence). For the CDR3, the DNA is TGCAGCGCCGGAGGGGCGTACACAGATACGCAGTATTTT. Translation gives CSAGGAYTDTQYF.

This clonotype has a handful of counts. The V and J genes are TRBV7-9 and TRBJ2-7, with a weak D call TRBD1 (5 bases). With 3 bases removed from V and 2 bases from J, the gap between germline ends came to 14 bases. The germline V gene has CDR1 SEHNR and CDR2 FQNEAQ (reference sequence). The CDR3 has 15 residues. The CDR3 reads CASSFGSQGPYEQYF. CDR3 coding DNA: TGTGCCAGCAGCTTCGGAAGTCAGGGTCCCTACGAGCAGTACTTC.

The chain joins TRBV28 to TRBJ2-5, with 7 bases lining up with TRBD1. This CDR3 comprises 14 residues. The germline gives CDR1 MDHEN, CDR2 SYDVKM. The trim removed 4 bases at V and 11 bases at J, leaving 13 bases unmatched. CDR3: CASSSWDRDNEQYF. CDR3 coding DNA: TGTGCCAGCAGTTCTTGGGACAGAGACAATGAGCAGTACTTC.

The genes are TRBV4-2 and TRBJ2-4, with a tentative D call TRBD1 (6 bases). Judging by the DNA end, TRBJ2-7 fits better; the J call may be wrong. The germline CDR1 and CDR2 sequences are LGHNA and YNFKEQ. The CDR3 consists of 16 residues. The CDR3 loop reads CASSHVTGTKIFEQYF. The CDR3, as DNA: TGTGCCAGCAGCCACGTAACCGGGACAAAAATATTCGAGCAGTACTTC.

This clonotype occurred many times. The J gene is TRBJ2-5, the V gene TRBV2; 11 bases match TRBD2. Germline values: CDR1 SNHLY, CDR2 FYNNEI. This CDR3 has 14 residues. Trimming at V came to 5 bases and at J to 5 bases, leaving 4 bases not matched to a gene. Here the CDR3 DNA reads TGTGCCAGCAGTCCAAGACTAGCGGGGGAGACCCAGTACTTC. It translates to CASSPRLAGETQYF.

The CDR3 protein is CASSPPGTVGNQPQHF. The CDR3 region has the DNA TGTGCCAGCAGCCCACCGGGGACTGTGGGCAATCAGCCCCAGCATTTT. This chain joins TRBV7-9 and TRBJ1-5, with D perhaps matching TRBD1 (5 bases). Per the germline V gene, CDR1 is SEHNR and CDR2 is FQNEAQ (reference sequence). The CDR3 spans 16 residues. V dropped 5 bases and J dropped 2 bases, with 16 bases sitting between them.

The chain carries TRBV20-1 and TRBJ2-3; TRBD2 aligns across 10 bases. V lost 8 bases, J lost 1 base, and 3 bases stayed unmatched. This CDR3 is 13 amino acids long. Germline lookup yields CDR1 DFQATT and CDR2 SNEGSKA (reference sequence). CDR3 amino acids: CSLAGEGTDTQYF. Written as DNA, the CDR3 is TGCAGTCTAGCGGGAGAGGGCACAGATACGCAGTATTTT.

This chain joins TRBV27 and TRBJ1-5; D is unresolved. V was shortened by 2 bases and J by 9 bases, with 8 bases between the two germline ends. The CDR3 spans 12 residues. CDR1 and CDR2 from the germline V gene are MNHEY and SMNVEV (reference sequence). As DNA, the CDR3 is TGTGCCAGCAGTTTACTCGAGGGGCCCCAGCATTTT. It specifies CASSLLEGPQHF.

This sequence joins TRBV4-2 and TRBJ1-6; D unclear. The germline CDR1 and CDR2 sequences are LGHNA and YNFKEQ. The V end was cut by 0 bases, the J end by 5 bases, with 11 bases between. This CDR3 is 16 amino acids long. This chain's CDR3 is CASSQDVSKDNSPLHF. The CDR3 bases are TGTGCCAGCAGCCAAGATGTCAGTAAGGATAATTCACCCCTCCACTTT.

This chain uses TRBV6-5 with TRBJ2-1; no clear D gene. The DNA end favors TRBJ2-7, so the J call may be wrong. From germline, CDR1 is MNHEY and CDR2 SVGAGI. This CDR3 comprises 14 residues. CDR3 nucleotides: TGTGCCAGCAGTTACTCTAGCTCCTACAATGAGCAGTACTTC. Its translation is CASSYSSSYNEQYF.

V usage is TRBV20-1 and J usage is TRBJ1-5, with unresolved D. This CDR3 comprises 15 residues. V dropped 1 base and J dropped 5 bases, with 15 bases sitting between them. CDR1 is DFQATT and CDR2 is SNEGSKA in the germline V gene (reference sequence). The CDR3 here is CSARAGGWEDQPQHF. The DNA for the CDR3 is TGCAGTGCTAGAGCGGGTGGTTGGGAGGATCAGCCCCAGCATTTT.

The sample holds a few counts of this clonotype. V is TRBV28 and J is TRBJ2-7; D gene ambiguous. CDR1 and CDR2 from the germline V gene are MDHEN and SYDVKM. The V end lost 2 bases, the J end lost 0 bases, and 11 bases lay between the germline ends. The CDR3 has 15 residues. This chain's CDR3 is CASSLMAGNSYEQYF. The CDR3 region has the DNA TGTGCCAGCAGTTTAATGGCAGGCAACTCCTACGAGCAGTACTTC. The variable domain in full, with the rest retrieved from reference TRBV28 and TRBJ2-7, is DVKVTQSSRYLVKRTGEKVFLECVQDMDHENMFWYRQDPGLGLRLIYFSYDVKMKEKGDIPEGYSVSREKKERFSLILESASTNQTSMYLCASSLMAGNSYEQYFGPGTRLTVT.

Note on this clonotype: One base away lies a much larger clone, so this may be a sequencing read error. CDR3: CSVGLTSSYNEQYF. CDR3 DNA sequence: TGCAGCGTTGGCCTGACGAGCTCCTACAATGAGCAGTACTTC. The rearrangement links TRBV29-1 to TRBJ2-1; D unclear. The closer fit of TRBJ2-7 to the DNA end suggests the J call may be wrong. CDR1 is SQVTM and CDR2 is ANQGSEA in the germline V gene. The CDR3 has 14 amino acids.

V and J are TRBV7-8 and TRBJ2-3, with TRBD2 identical over 8 bases. The V gene end was trimmed by 5 bases and the J gene end by 6 bases; junction bases not matched to a gene: 10. Germline-derived CDR1 and CDR2 are SGHVS and FQNEAQ. This CDR3 contains 15 residues. CDR3 DNA: TGTGCCAGCAGCCCCACTGCGGCTAGCGGGGATACGCAGTATTTT. This codes for CASSPTAASGDTQYF.

This clonotype came up many times. This chain joins TRBV4-1 and TRBJ2-1; 11 bases are a match to TRBD2. J lost 2 bases, V lost 3 bases, and 6 bases had no gene match. The CDR3 is 17 residues long. CDR1 is MGHRA and CDR2 is YSYEKL in the germline V gene. The DNA of the CDR3 is TGCGCCAGCAGCCAGGTAGCGGGGGGGCTAACCTACAATGAGCAGTTCTTC. The encoded protein is CASSQVAGGLTYNEQFF.

This clonotype was observed at least ten times. The V and J genes are TRBV12-3 or TRBV12-4 and TRBJ2-1; 7 bases fit TRBD2. This CDR3 contains 15 residues. After removal of 3 bases from V and 3 bases from J, the junction contained 5 bases not matched to a gene. This chain's CDR3 is CASSFFSGFYNEQFF. As DNA, the CDR3 is TGTGCCAGCAGTTTCTTTAGCGGGTTCTACAATGAGCAGTTCTTC.

The CDR3, as DNA: TGCGCCAGCAGCCATGTAGGGGGCACCGGGGAGCTGTTTTTT. Translation gives CASSHVGGTGELFF. The rearrangement uses TRBV4-1 and TRBJ2-2; weak D call: TRBD1 (6 bases). CDR1 MGHRA and CDR2 YSYEKL come from the germline V gene. The CDR3 runs to 14 residues. V was shortened by 3 bases and J by 4 bases, with 9 bases between the two germline ends.

The chain has TRBV10-3 and TRBJ1-1, with 10 bases lining up with TRBD1. Per germline, CDR1 ENHRY and CDR2 SYGVKD. The CDR3 spans 16 residues. The V segment lost 5 bases and the J segment 1 base; nucleotides outside the gene matches: 7. CDR3 in DNA: TGTGCCATCAGTACGGGACAGGGGCCAAGGAACACTGAAGCTTTCTTT. It encodes CAISTGQGPRNTEAFF.

There are a few counts of this clonotype. The chain links TRBV27 to TRBJ2-1, with a weak D call TRBD2 (5 bases). CDR3 length: 13 residues. Between the trimmed V and J ends, which lost 4 bases and 10 bases, there was a span of 14 bases. Germline V lookup: CDR1 MNHEY, CDR2 SMNVEV (reference sequence). The CDR3 DNA follows: TGTGCCAGCAGTTCAGCGACTATCAACGAGCAGTTCTTC. Its protein product is CASSSATINEQFF.

The chain carries TRBV20-1 and TRBJ2-6; tentative D call: TRBD1 (7 bases). The germline V gene has CDR1 DFQATT and CDR2 SNEGSKA (reference sequence). The CDR3 length is 18 residues. V lost 2 bases and J 0 bases, leaving 17 bases between the germline ends. The CDR3 DNA reads TGCAGTGCTAGAATGGGTTTTCAGGGGGGCTCTGGGGCCAACGTCCTGACTTTC. Protein sequence: CSARMGFQGGSGANVLTF.

The chain uses TRBV6-1 and TRBJ2-3; D may be TRBD1 (5 bases). V was pared by 7 bases and J by 6 bases, with 14 bases between. The germline V gene has CDR1 MNHNS and CDR2 SASEGT. There are 13 residues in the CDR3. In DNA form, the CDR3 reads TGTGCCAGCATACCCAAGGGGAAGGATACGCAGTATTTT. Protein sequence: CASIPKGKDTQYF.

This chain joins TRBV12-3 or TRBV12-4 and TRBJ1-2; tentatively, D is TRBD1 (6 bases). This CDR3 spans 13 amino acids. The V and J ends lost 6 bases and 8 bases respectively, with 16 bases between them. The CDR3 sequence: CASSPYGGAGYTF. The CDR3 DNA is TGTGCCAGCAGCCCCTACGGGGGCGCGGGCTACACCTTC.

About this clonotype: Germline and junction disagree at one end, which may indicate a read error. This chain joins TRBV27 and TRBJ1-2; D gene uncertain. The CDR3 is made up of 14 amino acids. CDR1 MNHEY and CDR2 SMNVEV come from the germline V gene (reference sequence). Here the CDR3 DNA reads TGTGCCAGCAGTTTTGCCCGAGCTAACTATGGCCACACCTTC. This translates into CASSFARANYGHTF.